This T cell receptor (beta chain) comes out of a study of blood T cell repertoires in COVID-19. Germline-derived CDR1 and CDR2 are PRHDT and FYEKMQ (reference sequence). This CDR3 is 14 amino acids long. V was pared by 4 bases and J by 4 bases, with 12 bases between. Sequencing was performed with immunoSEQ multiplex PCR; in TCRdb, only in-frame clones are kept and a portion is missing. The table lists tens of thousands of clones, roughly 88% of them singletons. The chain employs TRBV13 and TRBJ2-3; weak D call: TRBD2 (6 bases). This receptor was identified in a human donor in a cohort sampled during active COVID-19. Sequenced sample: peripheral blood. The CDR3 sequence: CASSSSSGPDTQYF. DNA for the CDR3: TGTGCCAGCAGCTCCAGTAGCGGTCCAGATACGCAGTATTTT. The full variable domain, with the rest looked up from reference TRBV13 and TRBJ2-3, is AAGVIQSPRHLIKEKRETATLKCYPIPRHDTVYWYQQGPGQDPQFLISFYEKMQSDKGSIPDRFSAQQFSDYHSELNMSSLELGDSALYFCASSSSSGPDTQYFGPGTRLTVL.